The 21 T cell receptor beta chains listed next were all sequenced from one sample in a study of CD8 T cells in ankylosing spondylitis. In TCRdb, the 5' RACE reads were re-called with MiXCR into one record per CDR3 protein. The repertoire consists of 250,000 to 350,000 distinct CDR3 sequences, with less than 25% occurring once and the leading ten covering roughly 3.6%. Source material: blood, either unsorted or a sorted T cell fraction (not recorded which). The receptors derive from a female donor with ankylosing spondylitis or in good health (not recorded which).

Only a few counts were recorded for this clonotype. The chain couples TRBV6-6 to TRBJ2-1; 12 bases fit TRBD2. V lost 6 bases to trimming and J lost 4 bases; unmatched junction nucleotides: 4. CDR3 size: 15 residues. Germline V gives CDR1 MNHNY, CDR2 SVGAGI (reference sequence). The CDR3: CASRETSGGYNEQFF. Here the CDR3 DNA reads TGTGCCAGCAGAGAGACTAGCGGGGGATACAATGAGCAGTTCTTC.

This clonotype was counted a few times. The rearrangement uses TRBV3-1 and TRBJ2-1, with D uncertain. This CDR3 spans 15 amino acids. V was shortened by 3 bases and J by 8 bases, with 17 bases between the two germline ends. Germline lookup yields CDR1 LGHDT and CDR2 YNNKEL (reference sequence). The DNA of the CDR3 is TGTGCCAGCAGCCAGTCTCTCGCGAATCGCGATGAGCAGTTCTTC. Translated, it gives CASSQSLANRDEQFF.

This clonotype was seen more than once but under ten times. The V call is TRBV12-3 or TRBV12-4, the J call TRBJ2-5; no clear D gene. V was pared by 4 bases and J by 5 bases, with 17 bases between. This CDR3 contains 15 residues. The CDR3 loop is CASSSVSRARETQYF. Here the CDR3 DNA reads TGTGCCAGCAGTTCGGTTAGCCGGGCTCGGGAGACCCAGTACTTC.

This clonotype was detected only a few times. The J gene is TRBJ2-7, the V gene TRBV5-1, with D possibly TRBD1 on 6 matching bases. CDR3 length: 14 residues. The V end lost 2 bases, the J end lost 0 bases, and 9 bases lay between the germline ends. From germline, CDR1 is SGHRS and CDR2 YFSETQ. The CDR3 DNA is TGCGCCAGCAGCTTTCTGGACAGCTCCTACGAGCAGTACTTC. Protein: CASSFLDSSYEQYF. The entire variable domain, with the rest obtained from reference TRBV5-1 and TRBJ2-7, is as follows: KAGVTQTPRYLIKTRGQQVTLSCSPISGHRSVSWYQQTPGQGLQFLFEYFSETQRNKGNFPGRFSGRQFSNSRSEMNVSTLELGDSALYLCASSFLDSSYEQYFGPGTRLTVT.

Here the CDR3 reads CASSLAVSGGKQFF. CDR3 DNA sequence: TGTGCCAGCAGCTTAGCTGTTAGCGGGGGGAAGCAGTTCTTC. V is TRBV7-2 and J is TRBJ2-1, with 10 bases identical to TRBD2. The CDR3 totals 14 residues. J gave up 11 bases and V 0 bases, and 4 bases lay outside the gene matches. CDR1 is SGHTA and CDR2 is FQGNSA in the germline V gene.

This chain links TRBV28 with TRBJ1-2; 8 positions match TRBD1. The junction had 8 bases not matched to a gene; V was cut back by 3 bases and J by 8 bases. Germline V CDR1 and CDR2: MDHEN, SYDVKM. This CDR3 spans 14 amino acids. The CDR3 loop is CASSLGWTGKGYTF. The CDR3 coding sequence is TGTGCCAGCAGTTTGGGGTGGACAGGGAAAGGCTACACCTTC.

There are a few counts of this clonotype. CDR3 residues: CSALGVANTGELFF. The CDR3, as DNA: TGCAGTGCCTTAGGGGTGGCGAACACCGGGGAGCTGTTTTTT. V is TRBV20-1 and J is TRBJ2-2; D perhaps matches TRBD1 (5 bases). Germline CDR1 is DFQATT and CDR2 is SNEGSKA (reference sequence). There are 14 residues in the CDR3. With 6 bases removed from V and 0 bases from J, the gap between germline ends came to 11 bases.

This clonotype was counted between two and nine times. The chain uses TRBV7-2 and TRBJ1-2, with 8 bases lining up with TRBD1. The V gene end was trimmed by 3 bases and the J gene end by 3 bases; junction bases not matched to a gene: 6. Germline V CDR1 and CDR2: SGHTA, FQGNSA. The CDR3 is 15 amino acids. DNA of the CDR3: TGTGCCAGCAGCTTCTCGACAGGGGCGGACTATGGCTACACCTTC. It translates to CASSFSTGADYGYTF.

V gene TRBV12-3 or TRBV12-4 combines with J gene TRBJ2-7; D unclear. The CDR3 runs to 13 residues. Trimming shortened V by 3 bases and J by 0 bases, and 6 bases separated the two germline ends. CDR3 in amino acids: CASSFAVSYEQYF. The CDR3 DNA is TGTGCCAGCAGTTTTGCGGTCTCCTACGAGCAGTACTTC.

The chain carries TRBV7-2 and TRBJ2-2; no reliable D call. The CDR3 is 12 residues long. Trimming removed 4 bases from V and 8 bases from J, with 8 bases in between. CDR1 is SGHTA and CDR2 is FQGNSA in the germline V gene. The CDR3 loop reads CASSSYSGELFF. In DNA, the CDR3 is TGTGCCAGCAGCTCTTATTCGGGGGAGCTGTTTTTT.

This clonotype has only a few counts. The J gene is TRBJ2-1, the V gene TRBV11-2, with 10 nucleotides matching TRBD2. J gave up 7 bases and V 5 bases, and 8 bases lay outside the gene matches. In germline, CDR1 is SGHAT, CDR2 FQNNGV. The CDR3 sequence is 15 residues long. The CDR3 region is CASSRLAGEVNEQFF. The CDR3 nucleotides read TGTGCCAGCAGCCGCCTAGCGGGAGAGGTTAATGAGCAGTTCTTC.

The sample holds many counts of this clonotype. The rearrangement joins TRBV12-3 or TRBV12-4 to TRBJ2-2; no reliable D call. Trimming pared 3 bases from V and 7 bases from J, leaving 6 bases between. This CDR3 region has 12 residues. The CDR3 region has the DNA TGTGCCAGCAGTTTTCAGAACGGGGAGCTGTTTTTT. Protein: CASSFQNGELFF.

The gene calls are TRBV7-2 and TRBJ2-1, with 8 bases that match TRBD2. The CDR3 contains 15 residues. V was pared by 1 base and J by 8 bases, with 7 bases of the junction left unmatched. From germline, CDR1 is SGHTA and CDR2 FQGNSA. The chain's CDR3 is CASSLEGTRGDEQFF. The DNA of the CDR3 is TGTGCCAGCAGCTTAGAAGGGACTAGGGGCGATGAGCAGTTCTTC.

This clonotype came up a few times. This chain uses TRBV3-1 with TRBJ1-1; D not resolved. This CDR3 contains 12 residues. The V end was cut by 0 bases, the J end by 6 bases, with 5 bases between. Germline CDR1 is LGHDT and CDR2 is YNNKEL (reference sequence). The CDR3 reads CASSQDGPEAFF. Written as DNA, the CDR3 is TGTGCCAGCAGCCAAGACGGACCTGAAGCTTTCTTT.

The chain carries TRBV20-1 and TRBJ2-7; 12 bases line up with TRBD2. The junction had 8 bases not matched to a gene; V was cut back by 1 base and J by 4 bases. In germline, CDR1 is DFQATT, CDR2 SNEGSKA (reference sequence). The CDR3 has 16 residues. The CDR3 here is CSARVPRTSGIYEQYF. CDR3 DNA: TGCAGTGCTAGAGTACCCCGGACTAGCGGGATTTACGAGCAGTACTTC.

The chain uses TRBV10-3 and TRBJ2-1; possibly TRBD1 for D (6 bases). From germline, CDR1 is ENHRY and CDR2 SYGVKD. The CDR3 runs 14 residues. The ends were cut back, 6 bases at V and 8 bases at J, with 17 bases in the middle. The DNA of the CDR3 is TGTGCCATCAGCCGAGTTCAGGGGATCGATGAGCAGTTCTTC. It is translated as CAISRVQGIDEQFF.

This clonotype was detected only a few times. This chain links TRBV19 with TRBJ2-5; 7 nucleotides align to TRBD2. Per the germline V gene, CDR1 is LNHDA and CDR2 is SQIVND (reference sequence). This CDR3 has 14 amino acids. V dropped 3 bases and J dropped 1; count of bases not matched to a gene: 2. CDR3 coding DNA: TGTGCCAGTAGTATTACTAGCGCCCAAGAGACCCAGTACTTC. Its protein is CASSITSAQETQYF.

This clonotype occurred many times. The chain uses TRBV10-3 and TRBJ1-2; D gene uncertain. The CDR3 has 10 residues. The germline gives CDR1 ENHRY, CDR2 SYGVKD. The CDR3 loop is CAPNPKGYTF. The CDR3 DNA follows: TGTGCACCCAACCCTAAGGGCTACACCTTC.

Comment on this clonotype: A much larger clone is a single base away; this may be a read error. The V and J genes are TRBV29-1 and TRBJ2-5; 11 nucleotides line up with TRBD1. CDR3 length: 14 amino acids. Germline V gene sequence: CDR1 SQVTM, CDR2 ANQGSEA. This chain's CDR3 is CSVDRTGGRENQYF. For the CDR3, the DNA is TGCAGCGTTGACCGGACAGGGGGCAGGGAGAACCAGTACTTC.

A few counts support this clonotype. The gene calls are TRBV20-1 and TRBJ2-7; D unclear. Trimming stripped 4 bases from V and 5 bases from J, with 24 bases between. The CDR3 length is 16 residues. Per the germline V gene, CDR1 is DFQATT and CDR2 is SNEGSKA (reference sequence). In nucleotides, the CDR3 is TGCAGTGCTACTAGGAAATCCGGAGTCGCATACGACGAGCAGTACTTC. It yields the protein CSATRKSGVAYDEQYF.

This clonotype was detected only a few times. The V and J genes are TRBV24-1 and TRBJ2-5; TRBD2 matches 8 bases. The CDR3 runs to 16 residues. Germline-derived CDR1 and CDR2 are KGHDR and SFDVKD. V shed 6 bases, J shed 4 bases, and the junction held 12 bases outside the gene matches. CDR3 DNA: TGTGCCACCAGTAGTTCTAGCGGGCGTACCGGAGAGACCCAGTACTTC. Encoded protein: CATSSSSGRTGETQYF.